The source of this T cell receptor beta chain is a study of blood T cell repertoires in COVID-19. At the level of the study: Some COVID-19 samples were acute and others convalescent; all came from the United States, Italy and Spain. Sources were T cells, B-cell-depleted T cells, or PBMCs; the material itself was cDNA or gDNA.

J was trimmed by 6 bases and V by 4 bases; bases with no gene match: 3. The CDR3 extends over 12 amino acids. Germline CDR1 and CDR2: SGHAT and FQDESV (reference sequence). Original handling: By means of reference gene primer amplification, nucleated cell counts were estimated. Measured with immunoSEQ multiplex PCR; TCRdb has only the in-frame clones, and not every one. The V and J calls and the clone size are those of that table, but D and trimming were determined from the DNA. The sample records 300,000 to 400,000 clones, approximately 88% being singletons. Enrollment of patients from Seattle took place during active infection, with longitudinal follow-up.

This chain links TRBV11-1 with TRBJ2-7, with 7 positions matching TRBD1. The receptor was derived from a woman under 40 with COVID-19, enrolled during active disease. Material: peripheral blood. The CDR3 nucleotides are TGTGCCAGCAGCTCACAGGGGTTCGAGCAGTACTTC. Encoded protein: CASSSQGFEQYF. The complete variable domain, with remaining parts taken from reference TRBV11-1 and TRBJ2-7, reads EAEVAQSPRYKITEKSQAVAFWCDPISGHATLYWYRQILGQGPELLVQFQDESVVDDSQLPKDRFSAERLKGVDSTLKIQPAELGDSAMYLCASSSQGFEQYFGPGTRLTVT.